The rows below give T cell receptor beta chains drawn from one sample of a study of blood T cell repertoires in COVID-19. The assay was immunoSEQ multiplex PCR, and TCRdb's table has in-frame clones only and misses some. The sample contains about 380,000 clones, around 90% of which appear only once. The sample taken for sequencing was peripheral blood. These receptors all come from a middle-aged man with acute or convalescent COVID-19. The CDR3 runs from the conserved cysteine through the conserved F or W. Fields, in order: D gene, clone size, V gene, J gene, CDR3 protein, CDR3 DNA. The D gene is left open where the match is weak. Expanded clones get a size class; other rows say once, few or many, or leave the size out.

>-|-|TRBV12-3/TRBV12-4|TRBJ2-3
CASRVGDTQYF
TGTGCCAGCAGGGTCGGAGATACGCAGTATTTT
>-|-|TRBV4-1|TRBJ1-3
CASSTRQLSGNTIYF
TGCGCCAGCAGCACCCGACAGCTCTCTGGAAACACCATATATTTT
>TRBD1|-|TRBV10-2|TRBJ2-2
CASRPGTGGTGELFF
TGCGCCAGCAGACCCGGGACAGGGGGCACCGGGGAGCTGTTTTTT
>-|-|TRBV30|TRBJ1-5
CAWSVLQGLNQPQHF
TGTGCCTGGAGTGTCTTGCAGGGGCTGAATCAGCCCCAGCATTTT
>TRBD1|-|TRBV5-4|TRBJ1-2
CASSLDRGYGYTF
TGTGCCAGCAGCTTGGACAGGGGTTATGGCTACACCTTC
>TRBD1|-|TRBV27|TRBJ1-5
CASSLFQTGVQPQHF
TGTGCCAGCAGTTTATTTCAGACAGGGGTTCAGCCCCAGCATTTT
>TRBD1|-|TRBV7-9|TRBJ2-7
CASSLWDRGFNEQYF
TGTGCCAGCAGCCTATGGGACAGGGGGTTTAACGAGCAGTACTTC
>TRBD2|-|TRBV19|TRBJ2-1
CASSIVGERELYNEQFF
TGTGCCAGTAGTATAGTAGGGGAGCGGGAATTATACAATGAGCAGTTCTTC
>-|-|TRBV23-1|TRBJ2-1
CASSRGRSSYNEQFF
TGCGCCAGCAGTCGGGGGCGTAGCTCCTACAATGAGCAGTTCTTC
>-|-|TRBV27|TRBJ2-7
CASSLNHLGSYEQYF
TGTGCCAGCAGTTTAAACCACCTCGGCTCCTACGAGCAGTACTTC
>-|once|TRBV28|TRBJ2-3
CASSLSSWDTQYF
TGTGCCAGCAGTTTATCTAGTTGGGATACGCAGTATTTT
>TRBD1|-|TRBV27|TRBJ2-7
CASGARDRGSRYPYEQYF
TGTGCCAGCGGAGCCCGGGACAGGGGGTCTAGGTATCCCTACGAGCAGTACTTC
>TRBD1|once|TRBV7-2|TRBJ1-5
CASSLGGQGAVQPQHF
TGTGCCAGCAGTTTAGGGGGACAGGGGGCGGTTCAGCCCCAGCATTTT
>-|-|TRBV30|TRBJ2-1
CAWSEAYRVSEQFF
TGTGCCTGGAGTGAAGCTTACAGGGTTAGTGAGCAGTTCTTC
>-|-|TRBV5-4|TRBJ2-7
CASSSLISPYEQYF
TGTGCCAGCAGCTCACTGATAAGCCCCTACGAGCAGTACTTC
>TRBD1|-|TRBV4-3|TRBJ1-2
CASSQDGTATNYGYTF
TGCGCCAGCAGCCAAGATGGGACAGCTACTAACTATGGCTACACCTTC
>-|-|TRBV3-1/TRBV3-2|TRBJ1-1
CASSAGLANTEAFF
TGTGCCAGCAGCGCAGGGTTGGCGAACACTGAAGCTTTCTTT
>TRBD1|-|TRBV19|TRBJ1-3
CASTGQGAGNTIYF
TGTGCCAGTACGGGACAGGGGGCTGGAAACACCATATATTTT
>TRBD2|-|TRBV9|TRBJ2-3
CASSAPEGLAGGSDTQYF
TGTGCCAGCAGCGCCCCAGAGGGACTAGCGGGAGGTTCGGATACGCAGTATTTT
>-|once|TRBV28|TRBJ1-5
CASRSGLNQPQHF
TGTGCCAGCAGGTCGGGTCTCAATCAGCCCCAGCATTTT
>TRBD2|few|TRBV4-2|TRBJ2-7
CASSRGTSGVYEQYF
TGTGCCAGCAGCCGCGGGACTAGCGGGGTATACGAGCAGTACTTC
>-|-|TRBV27|TRBJ2-1
CASRMVSGYNEQFF
TGTGCCAGCAGGATGGTTTCGGGGTACAATGAGCAGTTCTTC
>TRBD1|-|TRBV30|TRBJ1-5
CAWSRDRGIHQPQHF
TGTGCCTGGAGTCGGGACAGGGGAATCCATCAGCCCCAGCATTTT
>-|-|TRBV24-1|TRBJ2-3
CATSDPGGGGSRPDTQYF
TGTGCCACCAGTGATCCGGGGGGAGGGGGGTCCCGACCAGATACGCAGTATTTT
>TRBD1|-|TRBV4-2|TRBJ1-3
CASSPRTGGSGNTIYF
TGTGCCAGCAGCCCAAGGACAGGGGGCAGTGGAAACACCATATATTTT
>TRBD1|-|TRBV19|TRBJ1-1
CASSIVSGGREAFF
TGTGCCAGTAGTATAGTTTCAGGGGGCCGCGAAGCTTTCTTT
>TRBD2|-|TRBV18|TRBJ2-1
CASSWGLQSYNEQFF
TGTGCCAGCTCATGGGGACTACAATCCTACAATGAGCAGTTCTTC
>-|-|TRBV11-1|TRBJ2-7
CASSLGGSYEQYF
TGTGCCAGCAGCTTAGGAGGGTCCTACGAGCAGTACTTC
>TRBD1|-|TRBV3-1/TRBV3-2|TRBJ2-4
CASSQDMTGANIQYF
TGTGCCAGCAGCCAAGACATGACAGGGGCAAACATTCAGTACTTC
>-|-|TRBV7-9|TRBJ2-3
CASSSVTGSTDTQYF
TGTGCCAGCAGCTCCGTAACAGGTTCCACAGATACGCAGTATTTT
>-|-|TRBV30|TRBJ1-5
CAWSGQADQPQHF
TGTGCCTGGAGTGGACAGGCAGATCAGCCCCAGCATTTT
>TRBD1|few|TRBV18|TRBJ1-1
CASSTETGLDTEAFF
TGTGCCAGCTCTACCGAGACAGGGTTGGACACTGAAGCTTTCTTT
>TRBD1|-|TRBV7-2|TRBJ1-5
CASSLVGTDSNQPQHF
TGTGCCAGCAGCTTAGTAGGGACAGATAGCAATCAGCCCCAGCATTTT
>TRBD2|-|TRBV2|TRBJ2-1
CASSPYATSGSVQFF
TGTGCCAGCAGTCCCTACGCAACTAGCGGGAGTGTCCAATTCTTC
>TRBD2|-|TRBV4-2|TRBJ2-3
CASSQESTTGTSGPDTQYF
TGTGCCAGCAGCCAAGAATCGACCACCGGGACTAGCGGACCAGATACGCAGTATTTT
>TRBD2|few|TRBV15|TRBJ2-7
CATRGGVGSSYEQYF
TGTGCCACCCGGGGGGGGGTAGGGTCCTCCTACGAGCAGTACTTC
>-|-|TRBV25-1|TRBJ1-4
CASSEYRTTNEKLFF
TGTGCCAGCAGTGAATACCGGACTACTAATGAAAAACTGTTTTTT
>-|-|TRBV29-1|TRBJ2-2
CSATGGPSGELFF
TGCAGCGCCACTGGAGGGCCCAGCGGGGAGCTGTTTTTT
>TRBD1|-|TRBV11-3|TRBJ2-1
CASSYRTGNEQFF
TGTGCCAGCAGCTACAGGACAGGTAATGAGCAGTTCTTC
>TRBD1|once|TRBV11-1|TRBJ1-2
CASSYGQGATSGYTF
TGTGCCAGCAGCTACGGACAGGGGGCGACAAGTGGCTACACCTTC
>-|-|TRBV30|TRBJ2-3
CAWNLGQAEDTDTQYF
TGTGCCTGGAATTTAGGGCAGGCGGAGGACACAGATACGCAGTATTTT